One TCR beta chain is described in this entry. The CDR3 is 14 residues long. V was pared by 1 base and J by 2 bases, with 7 bases between. Germline V gene lookup returns CDR1 MGHRA and CDR2 YSYEKL. This sample is part of a study of blood T cells in healthy people across ages. In terms of origin and age, donors were healthy Caucasian individuals from Russia aged roughly 6 to 100. Alongside a J-beta primer mix, a sample-barcoded 5' primer served in a second PCR lasting about 7 to 11 cycles. TCRdb called the 5' RACE reads again in MiXCR, with one record for every CDR3 protein. The table records some 1,500,000 distinct CDR3 sequences, roughly 43% of them present only once.

This TCR came from a woman between 18 and 29 years old in good health. Material for sequencing was blood. The genes are TRBV4-1 and TRBJ2-3, with D unclear. DNA of the CDR3: TGCGCCAGCAGCCAAGTTTTGCCCACAGATACGCAGTATTTT. Translation gives CASSQVLPTDTQYF.